The 28 T cell receptor beta chains reported below all come from one sample, sequenced in a study of spatial heterogeneity in lung cancer. As to time point: sample taken at primary tumor resection. What these receptors recognize is not known. One entry per CDR3 protein results from TCRdb running MiXCR on the 5' RACE reads. The table includes some 3,500 distinct CDR3 sequences, about 27% detected once. Study-wide results and caveats: How many expanded intratumoral alpha and beta TCRs were present tracked the tumor mutation count, which was a count of nonsynonymous mutations.

Sequenced here: lung tumor tissue, sampled at surgery. The source of these receptors is a male donor with early-stage non-small cell lung cancer.

This clonotype rates as medium-sized (0.01 to 0.1%). This beta chain represents an off-target read in a library built for alpha chains; its size is of limited meaning. J is TRBJ2-3 and V is TRBV20-1; D is unclear. Germline values: CDR1 DFQATT, CDR2 SNEGSKA (reference sequence). The ends were cut back, 3 bases at V and 4 bases at J, with 5 bases in the middle. This CDR3 is built from 11 residues. DNA of the CDR3: TGCAGTGCTAGCTTTTCAGATACGCAGTATTTT. Amino acid sequence: CSASFSDTQYF.

In the case of this clonotype: A library made for alpha chains picked up this beta chain off target, so its size means little. V usage is TRBV28 and J usage is TRBJ1-2; 7 bases are a match to TRBD1. Losses at the gene ends were 7 bases for V and 2 bases for J; bases not matched to a gene: 13. CDR1 is MDHEN and CDR2 is SYDVKM in the germline V gene. This CDR3 contains 16 residues. The CDR3 loop reads CASTPTPGRGNYGYTF. The CDR3 nucleotides are TGTGCCAGCACCCCAACCCCGGGCAGGGGGAACTATGGCTACACCTTC.

This clonotype qualifies as medium-sized (0.01 to 0.1%). This beta chain represents an off-target read in a library built for alpha chains; its size is of limited meaning. The rearrangement links TRBV28 to TRBJ1-2; TRBD1 matches 9 bases. The ends lost 6 bases at V and 5 bases at J; junction bases unmatched: 19. CDR1 MDHEN and CDR2 SYDVKM come from the germline V gene. CDR3 length: 18 residues. CDR3 DNA: TGTGCCAGCAGGCCCCCCACCGGGACAGGGAACGTATTGTATGGCTACACCTTC. It codes for CASRPPTGTGNVLYGYTF.

Sample share makes this clonotype medium-sized. The library was designed around alpha chains, so this beta chain is a stray read whose abundance carries little weight. The chain employs TRBV5-1 and TRBJ2-7; 7 bases are shared with TRBD1. The CDR3 covers 14 residues. Germline values: CDR1 SGHRS, CDR2 YFSETQ. V lost 6 bases and J lost 4; bases outside the gene matches: 10. CDR3 nucleotide sequence: TGCGCCAGCACCCAAAAGATGGGACAGTACGAGCAGTACTTC. This codes for CASTQKMGQYEQYF.

This clonotype qualifies as medium-sized. Little can be read into the size of this beta chain, an off-target read in a library designed for alpha chains. This rearrangement joins TRBV20-1 to TRBJ2-5; tentatively, D is TRBD1 (6 bases). The CDR3 runs to 14 residues. CDR1 is DFQATT, CDR2 SNEGSKA, per germline (reference sequence). V was shortened by 1 base and J by 5 bases, with 14 bases between the two germline ends. The CDR3 DNA follows: TGCAGTGCTAGAGGAACAGGGCTATCCGAGACCCAGTACTTC. Its protein is CSARGTGLSETQYF.

In its sample, this clonotype ranks as medium-sized. The size of this beta chain means little, since it is a stray read in a library made for alpha chains. The chain links TRBV5-5 to TRBJ1-2, with a tentative D call TRBD1 (5 bases). Between the trimmed V and J ends, which lost 4 bases and 5 bases, there was a span of 9 bases. Germline assignment: CDR1 SGHKS and CDR2 YYEKEE (reference sequence). The CDR3 consists of 12 residues. CDR3 sequence (DNA): TGTGCCAGCAGCCACGGGGGATATGGCTACACCTTC. Translated: CASSHGGYGYTF.

With respect to this clonotype: This beta chain turned up in a library designed for alpha chains; as an off-target read, its abundance says little. The chain employs TRBV25-1 and TRBJ2-1, with 8 bases lining up with TRBD1. Germline V gives CDR1 MGHDK, CDR2 SYGVNS. There are 14 residues in the CDR3. The junction had 4 bases not matched to a gene; V was cut back by 6 bases and J by 3 bases. The CDR3 is CASRRGQDYNEQFF. The CDR3 DNA follows: TGTGCCAGCAGACGGGGACAGGACTACAATGAGCAGTTCTTC.

About this clonotype: This beta chain came through as a stray read in a library set up for alpha chains, and its size says little. V gene TRBV29-1 combines with J gene TRBJ1-2; 8 bases agree with TRBD1. CDR1 and CDR2 from the germline V gene are SQVTM and ANQGSEA. V gave up 6 bases and J gave up 4 bases; unmatched junction bases: 7. The CDR3 length is 13 residues. CDR3 sequence: CSVGQGLGYGYTF. In nucleotides, the CDR3 is TGCAGCGTCGGACAGGGCCTTGGCTATGGCTACACCTTC. The variable domain in full, with the rest retrieved from reference TRBV29-1 and TRBJ1-2, is SAVISQKPSRDICQRGTSLTIQCQVDSQVTMMFWYRQQPGQSLTLIATANQGSEATYESGFVIDKFPISRPNLTFSTLTVSNMSPEDSSIYLCSVGQGLGYGYTFGSGTRLTVV.

For this clonotype: This beta chain is an off-target read within a library intended for alpha chains, so its frequency means little. The rearrangement links TRBV20-1 to TRBJ1-2, with 7 positions matching TRBD1. This CDR3 has 13 residues. Per germline, CDR1 DFQATT and CDR2 SNEGSKA (reference sequence). Trimming removed 5 bases from V and 13 bases from J; junction bases left unmatched: 16. CDR3: CSAGPHPDRVPTF. CDR3 sequence (DNA): TGCAGTGCTGGCCCGCACCCCGACAGGGTCCCCACCTTC.

Of note for this clonotype: The library was prepared for alpha chains; this beta chain is a stray read, so its frequency means little. The J gene is TRBJ2-3, the V gene TRBV29-1, with 7 nucleotides matching TRBD2. Germline lookup yields CDR1 SQVTM and CDR2 ANQGSEA. The CDR3 is made up of 13 amino acids. V was pared by 3 bases and J by 5 bases, with 5 bases of the junction left unmatched. CDR3 nucleotides: TGCAGCGTTGACCGGGGGGATGGAGATACGCAGTATTTT. Translating gives CSVDRGDGDTQYF.

This clonotype was found many times. This beta chain is a stray read from a library made for alpha chains; its abundance is not meaningful. The chain joins TRBV10-1 to TRBJ1-2; tentatively, D is TRBD1 (5 bases). The CDR3 is 14 amino acids. Trimming removed 5 bases at V and 5 bases at J, with 15 bases between. Germline assignment: CDR1 WNHNN and CDR2 SYGVQD (reference sequence). The CDR3 here is CASSPGTVAYGYTF. The CDR3, as DNA: TGCGCCAGCAGTCCCGGGACGGTTGCTTATGGCTACACCTTC.

Concerning this clonotype itself: For a library built for alpha chains, this beta chain is a stray read; little rests on its size. This rearrangement joins TRBV27 to TRBJ1-1; D perhaps matches TRBD1 (5 bases). Germline lookup yields CDR1 MNHEY and CDR2 SMNVEV (reference sequence). Trimming took 4 bases from V and 2 from J, leaving 8 bases between them. The CDR3 spans 13 residues. The CDR3 region has the DNA TGTGCCAGCAGTTGGCAGGGCAACACTGAAGCTTTCTTT. The encoded protein is CASSWQGNTEAFF.

This clonotype is labeled medium-sized (0.01 to 0.1%). A library made for alpha chains picked up this beta chain off target, so its size means little. The chain uses TRBV5-1 and TRBJ2-3; 9 positions agree with TRBD2. V gave up 0 bases and J gave up 1 base; unmatched junction bases: 0. Germline-derived CDR1 and CDR2 are SGHRS and YFSETQ. CDR3 size: 15 residues. This chain's CDR3 is CASSLGLAGTDTQYF. In DNA, the CDR3 is TGCGCCAGCAGCTTGGGACTAGCGGGCACAGATACGCAGTATTTT.

By sample fraction, this clonotype is medium-sized (0.01 to 0.1%). The library was built for alpha chains, so this beta chain is an off-target read and its size means little. The chain links TRBV7-6 to TRBJ2-2; no reliable D call. The germline V gene encodes CDR1 SGHVS and CDR2 FNYEAQ. Trimming pared 0 bases from V and 4 bases from J, leaving 6 bases between. CDR3 length: 14 residues. CDR3 residues: CASSLASGTGELFF. In DNA form, the CDR3 reads TGTGCCAGCAGCTTAGCTAGTGGCACCGGGGAGCTGTTTTTT.

This clonotype is deemed medium-sized. Being off target in a library aimed at alpha chains, this beta chain has a size of little meaning. As DNA, the CDR3 is TGCGCCAGCAGCCCAGCCGCAGGAGACTTTAACTACGAGCAGTACTTC. Amino acid sequence: CASSPAAGDFNYEQYF. This chain links TRBV4-1 with TRBJ2-7; D unresolved. The CDR3 has 16 residues. Trimming took off 4 bases at V and 3 bases at J, with 19 bases between the two ends. CDR1 and CDR2 (germline): MGHRA, YSYEKL.

This clonotype is medium-sized (0.01 to 0.1%) by share. This beta chain turned up in a library designed for alpha chains; as an off-target read, its abundance says little. The chain couples TRBV5-5 to TRBJ1-4, with D possibly being TRBD1 (5 bases). The CDR3 covers 16 residues. Germline V gene sequence: CDR1 SGHKS, CDR2 YYEKEE (reference sequence). The V end was cut by 2 bases, the J end by 8 bases, with 19 bases between. The CDR3 nucleotides are TGTGCCAGCAGCTTCGGAGGGGTCGGGGGAATAGAAAAACTGTTTTTT. Its translation: CASSFGGVGGIEKLFF.

By proportion, this clonotype is medium-sized (0.01 to 0.1%). Little can be read into the size of this beta chain, an off-target read in a library designed for alpha chains. This chain joins TRBV14 and TRBJ1-1; D gene ambiguous. Germline CDR1 and CDR2: SGHDN and FVKESK. V was pared by 3 bases and J by 3 bases, with 14 bases between. The CDR3 spans 15 residues. The DNA for the CDR3 is TGTGCCAGCAGCCAGATTACCGGGAGGCACACTGAAGCTTTCTTT. Encoded protein: CASSQITGRHTEAFF.

This clonotype is medium-sized (0.01 to 0.1%). This beta chain is an off-target read within a library intended for alpha chains, so its frequency means little. The CDR3 DNA is TGCGCCAGCAGCTTAGGGGGTTCGAACTATGGCTACACCTTC. This sequence encodes CASSLGGSNYGYTF. J is TRBJ1-2 and V is TRBV5-1, with D perhaps TRBD1 (6 bases). The CDR3 runs to 14 residues. V was shortened by 2 bases and J by 2 bases, with 10 bases between the two germline ends. Germline V lookup: CDR1 SGHRS, CDR2 YFSETQ.

By proportion, this clonotype is medium-sized. This beta chain was picked up by a library intended for alpha chains and is off target, so its count carries little meaning. This chain uses TRBV20-1 with TRBJ1-1, with D perhaps TRBD1 (6 bases). Trimming took off 4 bases at V and 3 bases at J, with 15 bases between the two ends. CDR1 and CDR2 (germline): DFQATT, SNEGSKA (reference sequence). The CDR3 contains 14 residues. CDR3 in amino acids: CSAKFGGRHTEAFF. The CDR3 nucleotides read TGCAGTGCTAAATTTGGGGGGCGCCACACTGAAGCTTTCTTT.

This clonotype was seen ten or more times. In a library made to pick up alpha chains, this beta chain is a stray read with a size that means little. The chain combines TRBV12-3 or TRBV12-4 with TRBJ2-7; D ambiguous. Trimming removed 2 bases from V and 2 bases from J, with 7 bases in between. CDR3 size: 13 residues. CDR3 nucleotide sequence: TGTGCCAGCAGTTTATCGACGGCCTACGAGCAGTACTTC. Its translation: CASSLSTAYEQYF.

This clonotype is medium-sized. This beta chain turned up in a library designed for alpha chains; as an off-target read, its abundance says little. The chain recombines TRBV20-1 with TRBJ1-3, with D tentatively TRBD1 (6 bases). Germline CDR1 reads DFQATT; CDR2 reads SNEGSKA (reference sequence). This CDR3 spans 15 amino acids. With 1 base removed from V and 7 bases from J, the gap between germline ends came to 17 bases. CDR3 bases: TGCAGTGCTAGAGTTCCCGGACAGTCGAGGAACACCATATATTTT. It specifies CSARVPGQSRNTIYF.

By sample fraction, this clonotype is medium-sized. Being off target in a library aimed at alpha chains, this beta chain has a size of little meaning. The chain employs TRBV20-1 and TRBJ2-5; possibly TRBD1 for D (6 bases). The length of the CDR3 is 12 residues. Trimming cost V 5 bases and J 1 base, with 8 bases left between them. CDR1 is DFQATT and CDR2 is SNEGSKA in the germline V gene (reference sequence). CDR3 region: CSAQDSQETQYF. DNA for the CDR3: TGCAGTGCTCAGGACAGCCAAGAGACCCAGTACTTC.

Notes on this clonotype: This beta chain lies outside the target of a library built for alpha chains; its clone size means little. This chain uses TRBV30 with TRBJ2-1; D not certain. Trimming removed 2 bases from V and 5 bases from J, with 16 bases in between. CDR3 length: 15 amino acids. The germline V gene has CDR1 GTSNPN and CDR2 SVGIG (reference sequence). CDR3 loop: CAWSPISSGHNEQFF. The DNA for the CDR3 is TGTGCCTGGAGTCCTATAAGTTCCGGTCACAATGAGCAGTTCTTC. Combining the CDR3 with reference TRBV30 and TRBJ2-1 gives the whole variable domain SQTIHQWPATLVQPVGSPLSLECTVEGTSNPNLYWYRQAAGRGLQLLFYSVGIGQISSEVPQNLSASRPQDRQFILSSKKLLLSDSGFYLCAWSPISSGHNEQFFGPGTRLTVL.

This clonotype was detected ten times or more. Since the library was made to target alpha chains, this beta chain is a stray read and its abundance is not meaningful. This chain connects TRBV20-1 to TRBJ2-7; no clear D gene. Germline V CDR1 and CDR2: DFQATT, SNEGSKA (reference sequence). V dropped 6 bases and J dropped 1 base, with 22 bases sitting between them. The CDR3 totals 16 residues. CDR3 amino acids: CSALLPLPWQSYEQYF. CDR3 DNA: TGCAGTGCGCTACTCCCCCTACCCTGGCAATCCTACGAGCAGTACTTC.

This clonotype counts as medium-sized (0.01 to 0.1%). This beta chain appears as a stray read in a library generated for alpha chains; its size is not informative. The chain recombines TRBV7-8 with TRBJ2-3; D uncertain. In germline, CDR1 is SGHVS, CDR2 FQNEAQ. The CDR3 totals 18 residues. Between the trimmed V and J ends, which lost 5 bases and 1 base, there was a span of 22 bases. CDR3 sequence reads: CASSPLDTVPLGTDTQYF. As DNA, the CDR3 is TGTGCCAGCAGCCCTCTCGACACGGTCCCCCTGGGCACAGATACGCAGTATTTT.

About this clonotype itself: This beta chain is a stray sequence in a library constructed for alpha chains; its clone size is not meaningful. This rearrangement joins TRBV3-1 to TRBJ2-3, with 9 positions matching TRBD2. Germline trimming cut 4 bases from V and 10 bases from J; bases unmatched to any gene: 12. The CDR3 has 15 residues. Germline V CDR1 and CDR2: LGHDT, YNNKEL (reference sequence). CDR3 sequence reads: CASSLSGGGGSAQYF. In nucleotides, the CDR3 is TGTGCCAGCAGCCTGTCGGGCGGGGGGGGCTCGGCGCAGTATTTT.

In its sample, this clonotype is medium-sized. Since the library was made to target alpha chains, this beta chain is a stray read and its abundance is not meaningful. Here the CDR3 reads CASSFFHLGAEAFF. CDR3 nucleotide sequence: TGTGCCAGCAGTTTCTTCCATCTGGGCGCTGAAGCTTTCTTT. The V and J genes are TRBV12-3 or TRBV12-4 and TRBJ1-1; D unresolved. Deletions cut 3 bases from V and 6 bases from J, with 14 bases between. This CDR3 region has 14 residues.

There are a few counts of this clonotype. Since it is a stray read in a library aimed at alpha chains, this beta chain has a size that is not meaningful. The chain has TRBV6-5 and TRBJ1-5; TRBD1 might be the D (6 bases). The germline V gene has CDR1 MNHEY and CDR2 SVGAGI. The CDR3 length is 16 residues. V lost 5 bases, J lost 4 bases, and 18 bases lay in between. The DNA of the CDR3 is TGTGCCAGCAGTCAGCAGGGGAAAGGAGGGAATCAGCCCCAGCATTTT. This gives the protein CASSQQGKGGNQPQHF.